Sequencing of this TCR beta chain was carried out in a study of PD-1 blockade in classical Hodgkin lymphoma. Study-level results: Significant TCR diversity gains by C4D1 occurred in CD4+ but not CD8+ cells. Individuals initiating nivolumab under 1 year after ASCT were excluded. The origin of the repertoire differences remains undefined, with disease activity or prior therapy as possible causes. Newly diagnosed and completely responding patients shared comparable baseline diversity.

A note on this clone: Antigen: not known.

This CDR3 has 15 amino acids. V lost 6 bases and J 0 bases, leaving 15 bases between the germline ends. Germline V gene data show CDR1 as SGHNT and CDR2 as YYREEE (reference sequence). Libraries were prepared by immunoSEQ multiplex PCR; TCRdb keeps only in-frame clonotypes and omits some of them. Of some 93,000 clones in the sample, 78% are singletons; the top ten hold 8% to 9.5%. The time point denotes: cycle 4 day 1 (C4D1), after 5 to 7 weeks of nivolumab. Autologous stem cell transplantation was followed by relapse in every patient, and brentuximab vedotin exposure varied. The chain has TRBV5-4 and TRBJ2-5; D assignment may be TRBD1 or TRBD2 (7 bases each). Sequences were derived from peripheral blood mononuclear cells (PBMCs), sampled before the fourth cycle of nivolumab. This TCR was sampled from a human donor with classical Hodgkin lymphoma. This CDR3 reads CASIGPGGDQETQYF. The CDR3 DNA is TGTGCCAGCATCGGCCCAGGGGGGGACCAAGAGACCCAGTACTTC. The entire variable domain, with the rest obtained from reference TRBV5-4 and TRBJ2-5, is as follows: ETGVTQSPTHLIKTRGQQVTLRCSSQSGHNTVSWYQQALGQGPQFIFQYYREEENGRGNFPPRFSGLQFPNYSSELNVNALELDDSALYLCASIGPGGDQETQYFGPGTRLLVL.